These 21 T cell receptor beta chains share one sample of origin, sequenced in a study of T cell responses to AZD1222 COVID-19 vaccine (dated by TCRdb to 2020 to 2022). Libraries were made using the immunoSEQ multiplex PCR assay. Drawn from immuneACCESS, this table holds only the in-frame rearrangements with V and J called that TCRdb kept. Clones are partly lost; checked studies trace under half to an unresolved V gene and leave the rest unexplained. This sample has 150,000 or so clones in its table, and approximately 90% of those were observed once. The ten largest clonotypes hold 6.5% to 8.5% of the sample. Taken with the paper, the label for time point translates to: baseline before first vaccination. Sample: peripheral blood, taken on day 0 of AZD1222 vaccination. These receptors were collected from an adult in good health.

This chain uses TRBV7-2 with TRBJ2-7; D is possibly TRBD2 (8 bases). The germline V and J ends were trimmed by 5 bases and 3 bases, with 20 bases remaining between them. The CDR3 length is 16 residues. CDR1 is SGHTA, CDR2 FQGNSA, per germline. CDR3 protein: CASSPLAGTEIYEQYF. The CDR3 coding sequence is TGTGCCAGCAGCCCATTAGCGGGGACAGAGATCTACGAGCAGTACTTC.

This clone was recorded only once. CDR3 DNA: TGTGCCAGCAGCTTAGGGACAGGGGCGTCCTACGAGCAGTACTTC. This translates into CASSLGTGASYEQYF. The V call is TRBV7-8, the J call TRBJ2-7, with TRBD1 identical over 9 bases. The trim removed 1 base at V and 1 base at J, leaving 2 bases unmatched. Germline values: CDR1 SGHVS, CDR2 FQNEAQ. There are 15 residues in the CDR3.

As DNA, the CDR3 is TGTGCCAGCAGCTTAGGACAGGACCACGGCTACACCTTC. It is translated as CASSLGQDHGYTF. The genes are TRBV7-6 and TRBJ1-2, with D perhaps TRBD1 (6 bases). Germline V gene lookup returns CDR1 SGHVS and CDR2 FNYEAQ. This CDR3 comprises 13 residues. V gave up 1 base and J gave up 8 bases, with 11 bases separating them.

The chain is built from TRBV4-3 and TRBJ2-7; D gene unclear. CDR1 and CDR2 (germline): LGHNA, YSLEER. The V end lost 3 bases, the J end lost 2 bases, and 11 bases lay between the germline ends. The CDR3 is 14 residues long. The CDR3 protein is CASSHGSSAYEQYF. CDR3 nucleotides: TGCGCCAGCAGCCATGGGTCTTCAGCCTACGAGCAGTACTTC.

This chain joins TRBV18 and TRBJ1-2; tentative D call: TRBD1 (6 bases). Per the germline V gene, CDR1 is KGHSH and CDR2 is LQKENI. Deletions cut 5 bases from V and 2 bases from J, with 9 bases between. CDR3 length equals 13 residues. In nucleotides, the CDR3 is TGTGCCAGCTCAGGACAGACCAACTATGGCTACACCTTC. Encoded protein: CASSGQTNYGYTF.

The chain is built from TRBV19 and TRBJ2-3, with D maybe TRBD1 (6 bases). This CDR3 contains 15 residues. Germline-derived CDR1 and CDR2 are LNHDA and SQIVND (reference sequence). Deletions cut 4 bases from V and 0 bases from J, with 11 bases between. The CDR3 sequence is CASSRTGTSTDTQYF. CDR3 bases: TGTGCCAGTAGTAGGACCGGGACAAGCACAGATACGCAGTATTTT.

This chain links TRBV12-2 with TRBJ2-3; TRBD2 is taken as the D call from the table, unchecked against the DNA. TRBV12-2 is reported as a pseudogene. The CDR3 runs to 20 residues. CDR3 residues: CASRLGIPLLAGPAQDTQYF. For the CDR3, the DNA is TGTGCAAGTCGCTTAGGGATCCCCTTACTAGCGGGGCCTGCCCAAGATACGCAGTATTTT.

This clone came up a few times. This rearrangement joins TRBV28 to TRBJ1-1, with D possibly matching TRBD1 (5 bases). With 5 bases removed from V and 0 bases from J, the gap between germline ends came to 22 bases. Germline V gene data show CDR1 as MDHEN and CDR2 as SYDVKM. There are 18 residues in the CDR3. CDR3 bases: TGTGCCAGCAGTCCTCCTTCGGGGTTAGGGACTATGAACACTGAAGCTTTCTTT. It translates to CASSPPSGLGTMNTEAFF.

V usage is TRBV28 and J usage is TRBJ1-6; maybe TRBD1 (5 bases). From germline, CDR1 is MDHEN and CDR2 SYDVKM. This CDR3 is 15 amino acids long. Trimming removed 6 bases at V and 0 bases at J, with 9 bases between. The CDR3 loop reads CASRKGYSYNSPLHF. The CDR3 bases are TGTGCCAGCAGGAAGGGGTACTCCTATAATTCACCCCTCCACTTT.

This sequence joins TRBV9 and TRBJ1-6; D unresolved. The germline V gene encodes CDR1 SGDLS and CDR2 YYNGEE. The CDR3 spans 15 residues. Trimming cost V 0 bases and J 9 bases, with 13 bases left between them. The CDR3, as DNA: TGTGCCAGCAGCGTAGGCCCGGTTCCCGTTTCACCCCTCCACTTT. Its translation: CASSVGPVPVSPLHF.

The chain uses TRBV24-1 and TRBJ2-3; a weak D match, TRBD1 (5 bases). The CDR3 is 16 amino acids. With 3 bases removed from V and 0 bases from J, the gap between germline ends came to 12 bases. Germline V gene data show CDR1 as KGHDR and CDR2 as SFDVKD. The CDR3 DNA is TGTGCCACCAGTGATCTGGGCAGACAGAGCACAGATACGCAGTATTTT. The encoded protein is CATSDLGRQSTDTQYF.

The rearrangement joins TRBV5-6 to TRBJ2-3; 7 nucleotides agree with TRBD1. V shed 3 bases and J 8 bases; nucleotides not matched to a gene: 12. Germline V gene lookup returns CDR1 SGHDT and CDR2 YYEEEE. CDR3 length: 15 residues. The CDR3, as DNA: TGTGCCAGCAGCTACGACAGGGTCGGAGCAGCTACGCAGTATTTT. Amino acids: CASSYDRVGAATQYF.

V is TRBV24-1 and J is TRBJ2-5; D call uncertain. The CDR3 runs to 13 residues. CDR1 and CDR2 (germline): KGHDR, SFDVKD. V was shortened by 4 bases and J by 5 bases, with 10 bases between the two germline ends. CDR3 in amino acids: CATSETLRETQYF. In nucleotides, the CDR3 is TGTGCCACCAGTGAGACCCTTCGGGAGACCCAGTACTTC.

The rearrangement uses TRBV5-6 and TRBJ1-5, with a possible D match to TRBD1 (6 bases). Germline lookup yields CDR1 SGHDT and CDR2 YYEEEE. Trimming took 2 bases from V and 11 from J, leaving 14 bases between them. The CDR3 has 13 amino acids. Here the CDR3 DNA reads TGTGCCAGCAGCTTAGGGGACACCCAGGCCCAGCATTTT. It encodes CASSLGDTQAQHF.

This rearrangement joins TRBV20-1 to TRBJ2-1; D gene ambiguous. V lost 6 bases to trimming and J lost 2 bases, with 17 bases between them. CDR3 length: 15 amino acids. Germline CDR1 DFQATT, CDR2 SNEGSKA (reference sequence). The CDR3 is CSASSPREAYNEQFF. The CDR3 nucleotides are TGCAGTGCGAGTTCCCCCCGTGAGGCCTACAATGAGCAGTTCTTC.

There are a few counts of this clone. This chain links TRBV24-1 with TRBJ1-2; D unclear. The V gene lost 4 bases and the J gene lost 7 bases, with 12 bases spanning the gap. The CDR3 covers 13 residues. Germline values: CDR1 KGHDR, CDR2 SFDVKD. This chain's CDR3 is CATSEATAGGYTF. The DNA of the CDR3 is TGTGCCACCAGTGAAGCGACGGCGGGTGGCTACACCTTC.

This sequence joins TRBV5-6 and TRBJ1-5; D is possibly TRBD1 (5 bases). This CDR3 is built from 13 residues. Germline-derived CDR1 and CDR2 are SGHDT and YYEEEE. V was cut by 3 bases and J by 6 bases, with 10 bases left in between. The CDR3 is CASSYQGGQPQHF. The CDR3 coding sequence is TGTGCCAGCAGCTATCAGGGCGGTCAGCCCCAGCATTTT.

The gene calls are TRBV5-4 and TRBJ1-1, with TRBD1 as a possible D gene (6 bases). V was clipped by 0 bases and J by 10 bases, with 16 bases between them. This CDR3 has 14 residues. Germline V CDR1 and CDR2: SGHNT, YYREEE (reference sequence). This CDR3 is CASSLGQGQEPAFF. CDR3 DNA sequence: TGTGCCAGCAGCTTGGGCCAGGGGCAGGAACCAGCTTTCTTT.

This sequence joins TRBV28 and TRBJ2-3, with D tentatively TRBD1 (6 bases). The CDR3 loop spans 16 amino acids. V was trimmed by 5 bases and J by 7 bases, leaving 22 bases between them. Germline V gives CDR1 MDHEN, CDR2 SYDVKM. The CDR3 spells CASSHPQIAQGNTQYF. The CDR3 DNA is TGTGCCAGCAGTCACCCCCAGATTGCCCAGGGGAATACGCAGTATTTT.

The J gene is TRBJ2-7, the V gene TRBV15, with D hard to call. Trimming stripped 1 base from V and 3 bases from J, with 19 bases between. The CDR3 totals 17 residues. Germline V gene data show CDR1 as LNHNV and CDR2 as YYDKDF (reference sequence). The CDR3 protein is CATSRAGQSSHFYEQYF. CDR3 nucleotide sequence: TGTGCCACCAGCAGAGCAGGTCAGTCGAGCCATTTCTACGAGCAGTACTTC.

V is TRBV20-1 and J is TRBJ2-7; 12 bases align to TRBD2. The V gene's germline CDR1 is DFQATT and CDR2 SNEGSKA (reference sequence). CDR3 length: 14 residues. V lost 3 bases, J lost 3 bases, and 3 bases stayed unmatched. CDR3 region: CSASELAGGYEQYF. The CDR3 DNA sequence: TGCAGTGCTAGTGAACTAGCGGGGGGCTACGAGCAGTACTTC.